The rows below give T cell receptor beta chains drawn from one sample of a study of blood T cell repertoires in COVID-19. Assay used: immunoSEQ multiplex PCR; TCRdb lists only in-frame clones, some missing. The repertoire consists of 380,000 or so clones, with over 65% occurring once and the leading ten covering around 1.1%. Sequences were obtained from peripheral blood. All receptors derive from a human donor with acute or convalescent COVID-19. The donor label of this sample is uncertain. Each CDR3 is given with its conserved first and last residue. The order of the fields is D gene, J gene, V gene, clone size, CDR3 protein, CDR3 DNA. The D gene is left open where the match is weak. For some rows the clone size is stated as once, few or many, or as a class when expanded; others skip it.

TRBD1,TRBJ2-6,TRBV9,.,CASSVGGQVSGANVLTF,TGTGCCAGCAGCGTAGGGGGACAGGTCTCTGGGGCCAACGTCCTGACTTTC
.,TRBJ2-1,TRBV5-6,once,CASSFNQGRSPYNEQFF,TGTGCCAGCAGCTTTAATCAGGGTAGGTCCCCTTACAATGAGCAGTTCTTC
TRBD2,TRBJ2-1,TRBV7-8,.,CASSEGLAGGVNEQFF,TGTGCCAGCAGCGAGGGACTAGCGGGAGGGGTGAATGAGCAGTTCTTC
.,TRBJ1-4,TRBV19,.,CASSPGTATNEKLFF,TGTGCCAGTAGTCCCGGGACTGCAACTAATGAAAAACTGTTTTTT
.,TRBJ1-5,TRBV7-2,.,CASSYSLGNQPQHF,TGTGCCAGCAGCTACTCTTTGGGCAATCAGCCCCAGCATTTT
TRBD1,TRBJ1-5,TRBV7-8,.,CASSLQGDQPQHF,TGTGCCAGCAGCTTACAGGGGGATCAGCCCCAGCATTTT
.,TRBJ1-2,TRBV12-3/TRBV12-4,.,CASSWGEGGYTF,TGTGCCAGCAGTTGGGGGGAAGGCGGCTACACCTTC
.,TRBJ1-1,TRBV11-2,.,CASSLVWGVTEAFF,TGTGCCAGCAGCTTAGTGTGGGGAGTCACTGAAGCTTTCTTT
.,TRBJ1-1,TRBV5-1,.,CASSLANRFTEAFF,TGCGCCAGCAGCTTGGCAAACAGGTTCACTGAAGCTTTCTTT
.,TRBJ1-1,TRBV5-1,.,CASSPQTDTEAFF,TGCGCCAGCAGCCCGCAAACGGACACTGAAGCTTTCTTT